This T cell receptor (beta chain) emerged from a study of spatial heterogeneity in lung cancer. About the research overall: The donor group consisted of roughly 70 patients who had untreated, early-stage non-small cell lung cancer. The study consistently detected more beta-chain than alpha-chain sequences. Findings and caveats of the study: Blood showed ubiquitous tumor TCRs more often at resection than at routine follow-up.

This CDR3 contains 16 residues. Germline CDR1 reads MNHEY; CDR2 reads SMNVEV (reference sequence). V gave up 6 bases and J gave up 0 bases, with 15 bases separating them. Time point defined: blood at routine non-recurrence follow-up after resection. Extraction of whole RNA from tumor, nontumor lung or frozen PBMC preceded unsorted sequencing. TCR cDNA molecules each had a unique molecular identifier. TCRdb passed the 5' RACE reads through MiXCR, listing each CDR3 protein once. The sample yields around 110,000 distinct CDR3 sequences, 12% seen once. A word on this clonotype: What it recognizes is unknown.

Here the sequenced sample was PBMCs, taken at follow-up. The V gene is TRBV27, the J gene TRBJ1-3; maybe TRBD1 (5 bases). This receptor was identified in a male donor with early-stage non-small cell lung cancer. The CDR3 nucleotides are TGTGCCAGCAGCCGGGGGGGATCGACCTCTGGAAACACCATATATTTT. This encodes CASSRGGSTSGNTIYF.